The entry below describes one T cell receptor beta chain. Its target is not known. The junction does not match germline at one end; this may be a read error. The record originates from a study of cytomegalovirus exposure and HLA in healthy donors. Across the study: Genotyping showed around 80% of 350 to 400 donors falling in the Caucasian-associated ancestry cluster. The study's findings and limits: High sensitivity and specificity were reportedly achieved when the classifier diagnosed cytomegalovirus status. Analysis performed later found roughly 18,000 TCR beta sequences associated with HLA alleles at 0.05 false discovery rate. Investigators reported 164 TCR beta chains as tied to cytomegalovirus.

Germline V gene data show CDR1 as SGHVS and CDR2 as FNYEAQ. This CDR3 is 18 amino acids long. The primer mix had 60 Vbeta and 13 Jbeta primers. Libraries were prepared by immunoSEQ multiplex PCR; TCRdb keeps only in-frame clonotypes and omits some of them. The sample comprises approximately 72,000 clones, around 76% of which are singletons, and 4.5% to 7% rests with the top ten. Input material: PBMCs. This sequence joins TRBV7-6 and TRBJ2-2; 13 positions match TRBD2. This sequence was found in a male donor in good health and CMV-seropositive. The CDR3 DNA reads as TGTGCCAGCAGCCTAGCCGGGACTAGCGGGGAGAACACCGGGGAGCTGTTTTTT. Translating it yields CASSLAGTSGENTGELFF.